Following are 24 T cell receptor beta chains from one sample sequenced in a study of blood T cell repertoires in COVID-19. Clones were sequenced by immunoSEQ multiplex PCR, and TCRdb holds only the in-frame ones, with some missing. In the table there are 150,000 to 200,000 clones, 80% to 90% of which are singletons. Sequenced material: peripheral blood. Receptors originate from a man in his forties with active or convalescent COVID-19.

This chain links TRBV3-1 (or the pseudogene TRBV3-2) with TRBJ1-2; the D is unclear. The CDR3 covers 13 residues. The V end was cut by 4 bases, the J end by 8 bases, with 14 bases between. CDR1 is LGHDT, CDR2 YNNKEL, per germline (reference sequence). The CDR3 sequence is CASSPMRHVGYTF. Here the CDR3 DNA reads TGTGCCAGCAGCCCCATGCGGCATGTCGGCTACACCTTC.

The chain couples TRBV9 to TRBJ1-3; maybe TRBD1 (5 bases). The length of the CDR3 is 18 residues. Germline V CDR1 and CDR2: SGDLS, YYNGEE. V lost 1 base and J lost 2, with 19 bases in between. CDR3 amino acids: CASSVSPRGTNPGNTIYF. Here the CDR3 DNA reads TGTGCCAGCAGCGTATCCCCCCGGGGGACCAATCCTGGAAACACCATATATTTT. Full variable domain (missing parts from reference TRBV9 and TRBJ1-3): DSGVTQTPKHLITATGQRVTLRCSPRSGDLSVYWYQQSLDQGLQFLIQYYNGEERAKGNILERFSAQQFPDLHSELNLSSLELGDSALYFCASSVSPRGTNPGNTIYFGEGSWLTVV.

The chain joins TRBV10-3 to TRBJ2-1; D perhaps matches TRBD2 (6 bases). CDR3 size: 18 residues. Germline CDR1 is ENHRY and CDR2 is SYGVKD. The ends were cut back, 6 bases at V and 0 bases at J, with 21 bases in the middle. CDR3 region: CAIRGGSGVESSYNEQFF. In DNA form, the CDR3 reads TGTGCCATCAGGGGGGGAAGTGGGGTGGAAAGCTCCTACAATGAGCAGTTCTTC.

The chain has TRBV2 and TRBJ2-1; D may be TRBD2 (7 bases). This CDR3 has 16 amino acids. Germline V lookup: CDR1 SNHLY, CDR2 FYNNEI. V dropped 8 bases and J dropped 3 bases, with 20 bases sitting between them. The chain's CDR3 is CASYSGGGGHYNEQFF. The CDR3 nucleotides are TGTGCCAGCTACAGCGGAGGCGGGGGACACTACAATGAGCAGTTCTTC.

The CDR3 here is CASSPNYHRRSSYNEQFF. The CDR3 DNA is TGTGCCAGCAGCCCAAATTATCATCGCCGGAGCTCCTACAATGAGCAGTTCTTC. The chain carries TRBV27 and TRBJ2-1; no definite D call. The V gene's germline CDR1 is MNHEY and CDR2 SMNVEV (reference sequence). The ends were cut back, 6 bases at V and 0 bases at J, with 21 bases in the middle. The CDR3 loop spans 18 amino acids.

The rearrangement joins TRBV9 to TRBJ2-2; 8 nucleotides line up with TRBD1. After removal of 3 bases from V and 4 bases from J, the junction contained 8 bases not matched to a gene. Germline V lookup: CDR1 SGDLS, CDR2 YYNGEE. The CDR3 is made up of 16 amino acids. CDR3 DNA sequence: TGTGCCAGCAGCGCGGACAGGGCCCGCACCACCGGGGAGCTGTTTTTT. Its translation is CASSADRARTTGELFF.

For this clone: Different DNA sequences within this sample yield the same CDR3. The CDR3 spells CASSLGGGTEAFF. The CDR3, as DNA: TGTGCCAGCAGCTTAGGTGGGGGGACTGAAGCTTTCTTT. V and J are TRBV7-9 and TRBJ1-1; possible D gene TRBD1, 5 bases. The CDR3 runs to 13 residues. Trimming took off 1 base at V and 5 bases at J, with 8 bases between the two ends. The germline V gene has CDR1 SEHNR and CDR2 FQNEAQ (reference sequence).

This chain links TRBV19 with TRBJ2-2; the match to TRBD2 covers 13 bases. The V gene's germline CDR1 is LNHDA and CDR2 SQIVND (reference sequence). The V gene end was trimmed by 10 bases and the J gene end by 0 bases; junction bases not matched to a gene: 8. The CDR3 has 17 amino acids. This CDR3 reads CATRLAGGPANTGELFF. The CDR3 bases are TGTGCCACTCGACTAGCGGGGGGCCCTGCGAACACCGGGGAGCTGTTTTTT. The full variable domain, in which reference TRBV19 and TRBJ2-2 provide the parts outside the CDR3, is DGGITQSPKYLFRKEGQNVTLSCEQNLNHDAMYWYRQDPGQGLRLIYYSQIVNDFQKGDIAEGYSVSREKKESFPLTVTSAQKNPTAFYLCATRLAGGPANTGELFFGEGSRLTVL.

As concerns this clone: One end of the junction varies from germline; a read error may be responsible. The V call is TRBV7-8, the J call TRBJ1-2; 9 bases map to TRBD1. Germline assignment: CDR1 SGHVS and CDR2 FQNEAQ. This CDR3 spans 15 amino acids. In DNA, the CDR3 is TGTGTCAGCAGTCCTCCGGGACAGGGAACCTATGGCTACACCTTC. The encoded protein is CVSSPPGQGTYGYTF.

The genes are TRBV20-1 and TRBJ2-3; D ambiguous. The germline gives CDR1 DFQATT, CDR2 SNEGSKA (reference sequence). This CDR3 has 11 amino acids. The V gene lost 3 bases and the J gene lost 3 bases, with 4 bases spanning the gap. The CDR3: CSASQTDTQYF. The CDR3 coding sequence is TGCAGTGCTAGCCAGACAGATACGCAGTATTTT.

The V and J genes are TRBV4-3 and TRBJ2-3, with D hard to call. Germline loops: CDR1 LGHNA, CDR2 YSLEER. There are 13 residues in the CDR3. V lost 0 bases and J lost 3, with 4 bases in between. The CDR3: CASSQDLTDTQYF. DNA of the CDR3: TGCGCCAGCAGCCAAGATCTAACAGATACGCAGTATTTT.

This chain uses TRBV5-1 with TRBJ2-2; tentatively, D is TRBD1 (5 bases). Per the germline V gene, CDR1 is SGHRS and CDR2 is YFSETQ. Deletions cut 0 bases from V and 6 bases from J, with 15 bases between. This CDR3 has 16 residues. The CDR3 DNA sequence: TGCGCCAGCAGCTTGGTTAAGGGGCCCGCTCCCGGGGAGCTGTTTTTT. Translation gives CASSLVKGPAPGELFF. The whole variable domain, remainder taken from reference TRBV5-1 and TRBJ2-2, is KAGVTQTPRYLIKTRGQQVTLSCSPISGHRSVSWYQQTPGQGLQFLFEYFSETQRNKGNFPGRFSGRQFSNSRSEMNVSTLELGDSALYLCASSLVKGPAPGELFFGEGSRLTVL.

The chain joins TRBV6-5 to TRBJ1-1; 7 nucleotides align to TRBD1. The CDR3 length is 14 residues. Germline loops: CDR1 MNHEY, CDR2 SVGAGI. The ends lost 8 bases at V and 1 base at J; junction bases unmatched: 7. CDR3 loop: CASGLGQQNTEAFF. The CDR3, as DNA: TGTGCCAGCGGGCTGGGACAGCAGAACACTGAAGCTTTCTTT.

The V call is TRBV6-5, the J call TRBJ2-3; the match to TRBD2 covers 12 bases. V was clipped by 2 bases and J by 0 bases; unmatched bases: 0. The CDR3 is 16 amino acids. Germline V gene data show CDR1 as MNHEY and CDR2 as SVGAGI. The CDR3 sequence: CASSYGLAGSTDTQYF. The DNA for the CDR3 is TGTGCCAGCAGTTACGGACTAGCGGGAAGCACAGATACGCAGTATTTT.

This chain connects TRBV6-5 to TRBJ1-3, with D perhaps matching TRBD1 (5 bases). Trimming removed 4 bases at V and 3 bases at J, with 16 bases between. The CDR3 covers 16 residues. CDR1 MNHEY and CDR2 SVGAGI come from the germline V gene. CDR3 DNA: TGTGCCAGCAGTTCCCCCGGCAGGGAGGGTGGAAACACCATATATTTT. Translating it yields CASSSPGREGGNTIYF.

Here the CDR3 DNA reads TGTGCCAGCAGCCATCGCGGGGGAGTAGATAATTCACCCCTCCACTTT. Protein sequence: CASSHRGGVDNSPLHF. The chain is built from TRBV7-3 and TRBJ1-6, with D perhaps matching TRBD1 (5 bases). V was clipped by 5 bases and J by 5 bases, with 16 bases between them. The CDR3 loop spans 16 amino acids. Germline assignment: CDR1 SGHTA and CDR2 FQGTGA. The full variable domain, with the rest looked up from reference TRBV7-3 and TRBJ1-6, is GAGVSQTPSNKVTEKGKYVELRCDPISGHTALYWYRQSLGQGPEFLIYFQGTGAADDSGLPNDRFFAVRPEGSVSTLKIQRTERGDSAVYLCASSHRGGVDNSPLHFGNGTRLTVT.

The genes are TRBV12-3 or TRBV12-4 and TRBJ1-5; D uncertain. This CDR3 region has 13 residues. The ends were cut back, 2 bases at V and 6 bases at J, with 8 bases in the middle. CDR3 loop: CASSLIGSQPQHF. CDR3 in DNA: TGTGCCAGCAGTTTAATAGGGAGTCAGCCCCAGCATTTT.

The V call is TRBV5-1, the J call TRBJ1-1; tentative D call: TRBD1 (6 bases). The ends were cut back, 4 bases at V and 0 bases at J, with 16 bases in the middle. The CDR3 contains 16 residues. Germline CDR1 and CDR2: SGHRS and YFSETQ. As DNA, the CDR3 is TGCGCCAGCAGCCTACAGGGATCCCCTTTGAACACTGAAGCTTTCTTT. Translating gives CASSLQGSPLNTEAFF.

This chain links TRBV11-2 with TRBJ2-7; 9 nucleotides agree with TRBD2. CDR1 and CDR2 (germline): SGHAT, FQNNGV. This CDR3 has 16 amino acids. Unmatched junction bases numbered 7, after V lost 4 bases and J lost 0 bases. The CDR3 protein is CASSSIAGESSYEQYF. In DNA, the CDR3 is TGTGCCAGCAGCTCCATAGCGGGGGAGAGCTCCTACGAGCAGTACTTC. Filled out from reference TRBV11-2 and TRBJ2-7, the complete variable domain reads EAGVAQSPRYKIIEKRQSVAFWCNPISGHATLYWYQQILGQGPKLLIQFQNNGVVDDSQLPKDRFSAERLKGVDSTLKIQPAKLEDSAVYLCASSSIAGESSYEQYFGPGTRLTVT.

The V and J genes are TRBV7-2 and TRBJ2-3; TRBD2 matches 9 bases. The CDR3 extends over 17 amino acids. Trimming cost V 2 bases and J 4 bases; bases outside gene matches: 10. In germline, CDR1 is SGHTA, CDR2 FQGNSA. CDR3 sequence: CASSLIWAGGSADTQYF. The CDR3 region has the DNA TGTGCCAGCAGCTTAATATGGGCGGGGGGGTCCGCAGATACGCAGTATTTT.

The CDR3 reads CASSRTPSNQPQHF. CDR3 DNA: TGTGCCAGCAGTCGGACACCTAGCAATCAGCCCCAGCATTTT. The chain recombines TRBV28 with TRBJ1-5, with a tentative D call TRBD1 (5 bases). The V end lost 5 bases, the J end lost 0 bases, and 8 bases lay between the germline ends. CDR3 size: 14 residues. In germline, CDR1 is MDHEN, CDR2 SYDVKM.

This clone was seen only a few times. The V call is TRBV7-9, the J call TRBJ2-1, with TRBD1 as a possible D gene (5 bases). The germline V gene encodes CDR1 SEHNR and CDR2 FQNEAQ (reference sequence). The CDR3 is 14 residues long. Trimming left V 2 bases short and J 7 bases short, with 12 bases between. The chain's CDR3 is CASSLSGFGNEQFF. CDR3 nucleotides: TGTGCCAGCAGCTTATCAGGGTTTGGGAATGAGCAGTTCTTC.

V gene TRBV6-4 combines with J gene TRBJ2-2; D gene uncertain. CDR3 length equals 14 residues. Deletions cut 3 bases from V and 0 bases from J, with 5 bases between. Germline V gene lookup returns CDR1 MRHNA and CDR2 SNTAGT. CDR3 sequence: CASSEQSNTGELFF. As DNA, the CDR3 is TGTGCCAGCAGTGAACAGTCGAACACCGGGGAGCTGTTTTTT.

J is TRBJ2-4 and V is TRBV27, with D possibly matching TRBD2 (6 bases). Per the germline V gene, CDR1 is MNHEY and CDR2 is SMNVEV (reference sequence). The V end was cut by 5 bases, the J end by 0 bases, with 14 bases between. CDR3 size: 16 residues. The CDR3 region has the DNA TGTGCCAGCAGTCCAATCGGGGGACTAGCCAAAAACATTCAGTACTTC. Encoded protein: CASSPIGGLAKNIQYF.